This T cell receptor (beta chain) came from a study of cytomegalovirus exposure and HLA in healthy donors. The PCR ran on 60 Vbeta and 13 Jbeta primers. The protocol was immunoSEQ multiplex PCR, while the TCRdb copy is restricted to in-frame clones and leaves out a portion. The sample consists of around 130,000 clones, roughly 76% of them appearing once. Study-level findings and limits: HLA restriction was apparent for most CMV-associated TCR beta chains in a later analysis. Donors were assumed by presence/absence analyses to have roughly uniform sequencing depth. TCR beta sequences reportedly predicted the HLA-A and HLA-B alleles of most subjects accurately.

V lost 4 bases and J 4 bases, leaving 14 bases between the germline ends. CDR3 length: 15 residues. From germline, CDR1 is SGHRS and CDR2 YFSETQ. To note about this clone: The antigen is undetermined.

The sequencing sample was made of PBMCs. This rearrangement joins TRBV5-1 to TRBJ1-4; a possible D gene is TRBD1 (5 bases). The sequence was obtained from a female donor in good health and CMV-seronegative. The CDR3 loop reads CASSRKEGRNEKLFF. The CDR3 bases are TGCGCCAGCAGCCGCAAGGAGGGACGTAATGAAAAACTGTTTTTT. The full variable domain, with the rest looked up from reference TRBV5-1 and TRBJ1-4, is KAGVTQTPRYLIKTRGQQVTLSCSPISGHRSVSWYQQTPGQGLQFLFEYFSETQRNKGNFPGRFSGRQFSNSRSEMNVSTLELGDSALYLCASSRKEGRNEKLFFGSGTQLSVL.